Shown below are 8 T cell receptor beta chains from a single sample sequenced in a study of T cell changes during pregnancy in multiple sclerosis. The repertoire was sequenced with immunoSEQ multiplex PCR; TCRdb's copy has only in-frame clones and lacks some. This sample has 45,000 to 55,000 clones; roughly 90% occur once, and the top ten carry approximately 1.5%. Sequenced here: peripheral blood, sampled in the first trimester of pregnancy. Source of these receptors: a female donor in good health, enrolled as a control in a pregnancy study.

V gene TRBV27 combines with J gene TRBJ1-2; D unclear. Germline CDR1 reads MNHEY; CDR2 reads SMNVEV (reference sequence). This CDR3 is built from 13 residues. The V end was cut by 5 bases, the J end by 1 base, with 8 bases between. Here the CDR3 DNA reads TGTGCCAGCAGTCCCAGGAATAACTATGGCTACACCTTC. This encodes CASSPRNNYGYTF.

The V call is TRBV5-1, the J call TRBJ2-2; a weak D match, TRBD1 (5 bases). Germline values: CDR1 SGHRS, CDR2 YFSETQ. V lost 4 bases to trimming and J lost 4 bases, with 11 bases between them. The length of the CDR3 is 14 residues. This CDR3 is CASSLDSATGELFF. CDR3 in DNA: TGCGCCAGCAGCCTTGACAGTGCCACCGGGGAGCTGTTTTTT.

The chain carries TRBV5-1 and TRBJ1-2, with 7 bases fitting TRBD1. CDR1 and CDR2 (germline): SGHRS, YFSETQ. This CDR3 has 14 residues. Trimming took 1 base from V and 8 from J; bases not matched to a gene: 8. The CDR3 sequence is CASSLPRTGFGYTF. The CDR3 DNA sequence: TGCGCCAGCAGCTTGCCACGGACAGGTTTCGGCTACACCTTC.

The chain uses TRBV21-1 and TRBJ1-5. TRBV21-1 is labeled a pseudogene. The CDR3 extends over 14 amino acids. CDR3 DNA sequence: TGTGCCAGCAGCAAACGAGCTCGTGATCAGCCCCAGCATTTT. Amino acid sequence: CASSKRARDQPQHF.

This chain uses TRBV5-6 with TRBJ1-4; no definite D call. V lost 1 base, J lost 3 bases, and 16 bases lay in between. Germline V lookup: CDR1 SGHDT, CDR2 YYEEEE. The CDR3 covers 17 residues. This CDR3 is CASSLLVQAGSNEKLFF. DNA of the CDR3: TGTGCCAGCAGCTTGTTGGTTCAGGCAGGCTCTAATGAAAAACTGTTTTTT.

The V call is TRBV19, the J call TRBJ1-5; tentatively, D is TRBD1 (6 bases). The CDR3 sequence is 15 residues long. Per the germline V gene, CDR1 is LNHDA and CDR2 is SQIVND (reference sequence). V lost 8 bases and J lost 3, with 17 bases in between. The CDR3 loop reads CASWGGQGDNQPQHF. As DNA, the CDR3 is TGTGCCAGTTGGGGGGGCCAGGGTGACAATCAGCCCCAGCATTTT. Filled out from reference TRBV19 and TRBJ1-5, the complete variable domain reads DGGITQSPKYLFRKEGQNVTLSCEQNLNHDAMYWYRQDPGQGLRLIYYSQIVNDFQKGDIAEGYSVSREKKESFPLTVTSAQKNPTAFYLCASWGGQGDNQPQHFGDGTRLSIL.

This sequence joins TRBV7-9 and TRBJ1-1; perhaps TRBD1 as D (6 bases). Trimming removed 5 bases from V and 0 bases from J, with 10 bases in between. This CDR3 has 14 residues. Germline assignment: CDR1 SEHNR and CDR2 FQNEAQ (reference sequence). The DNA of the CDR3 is TGTGCCAGCAGCCCGACAGGCCTGAACACTGAAGCTTTCTTT. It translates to CASSPTGLNTEAFF.

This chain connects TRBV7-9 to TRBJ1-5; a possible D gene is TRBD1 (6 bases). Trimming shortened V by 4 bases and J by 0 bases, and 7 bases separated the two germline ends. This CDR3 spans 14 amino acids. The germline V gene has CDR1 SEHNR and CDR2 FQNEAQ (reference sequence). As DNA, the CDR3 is TGTGCCAGCAGCTCGGACAGTAGCAATCAGCCCCAGCATTTT. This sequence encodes CASSSDSSNQPQHF.